These T cell receptor beta chains were read from a single sample in a study of T cells in Graves' hyperthyroidism and ophthalmopathy. Using its own MiXCR run on the multiplex PCR reads, TCRdb lists one record per CDR3 protein. The sample has about 560,000 distinct CDR3 sequences; 16% are singletons. Source material: blood. All receptors derive from a woman between 18 and 29 years old with Graves' hyperthyroidism. Each CDR3 is given with its conserved first and last residue. A D gene is named only where the DNA matches it firmly. Clone size is not always given. Where it is, it says once, few, many or a class for expanded clones.

cdr3_aa	cdr3_nt	d_call	j_call	v_call	clone_size
CASRNRSGTGELFF	TGTGCCAGCAGGAACCGGAGTGGCACCGGGGAGCTGTTTTTT	NA	TRBJ2-2	TRBV2	few
CASSQTRGGYNEQFF	TGTGCCAGCAGCCAGACTAGGGGGGGCTACAATGAGCAGTTCTTC	NA	TRBJ2-1	TRBV5-4	many
CASSSRAGGRWETQYF	TGTGCCAGCAGTTCTAGAGCGGGAGGAAGGTGGGAGACCCAGTACTTC	TRBD2	TRBJ2-5	TRBV12-3/TRBV12-4	many
CASSPGTSDGGTQYF	TGCGCCAGCAGCCCCGGGACTAGCGACGGTGGGACCCAGTACTTC	TRBD2	TRBJ2-5	TRBV4-1	NA
CASSSQPTDTQYF	TGTGCCAGCAGCTCCCAACCGACAGATACGCAGTATTTT	NA	TRBJ2-3	TRBV9	few
CSATNPDSSSYEQYF	TGCAGTGCTACTAACCCGGACAGTTCCTCCTACGAGCAGTACTTC	NA	TRBJ2-7	TRBV20-1	few
CASSLAGGRLAGFYEQYF	TGTGCCAGCAGCTTAGCGGGGGGGAGGCTAGCGGGATTCTACGAGCAGTACTTC	TRBD2	TRBJ2-7	TRBV7-2	few
CASSQDPGGDYSYEQYF	TGTGCCAGCAGCCAAGATCCCGGGGGGGACTACTCCTACGAGCAGTACTTC	TRBD2	TRBJ2-7	TRBV3-1	many
CASSDPGGESDTQYF	TGTGCCAGCAGCGACCCGGGGGGGGAGTCAGATACGCAGTATTTT	TRBD2	TRBJ2-3	TRBV12-3/TRBV12-4	many
CASTIGGGSEQFF	TGTGCCAGCACCATAGGGGGGGGCAGTGAGCAGTTCTTC	NA	TRBJ2-1	TRBV7-9	few
CATGAGLGESGANVLTF	TGTGCCACCGGAGCCGGACTAGGGGAGTCAGGGGCCAACGTCCTGACTTTC	TRBD2	TRBJ2-6	TRBV10-3	many
CASRDQETQYF	TGTGCCAGCAGAGATCAAGAGACCCAGTACTTC	NA	TRBJ2-5	TRBV28	many
CASSLVPAGGPSWETQYF	TGTGCCAGCAGTTTAGTTCCAGCGGGAGGGCCAAGTTGGGAGACCCAGTACTTC	TRBD2	TRBJ2-5	TRBV12-3/TRBV12-4	few
CSAPSGSSYEQYF	TGCAGTGCTCCTAGCGGGAGCTCCTACGAGCAGTACTTC	TRBD2	TRBJ2-7	TRBV20-1	many
CASSSPLSGVGTDTQYF	TGTGCCAGCAGCTCCCCCCTTAGCGGGGTGGGAACAGATACGCAGTATTTT	TRBD2	TRBJ2-3	TRBV28	many
CASKLATNQETQYF	TGTGCCAGCAAGCTAGCGACAAACCAAGAGACCCAGTACTTC	NA	TRBJ2-5	TRBV2	many
CASSRSTGGVAEAFF	TGTGCCAGCAGTCGAAGTACAGGGGGAGTGGCTGAAGCTTTCTTT	TRBD1	TRBJ1-1	TRBV6-1	many
CASSYRDAGELFF	TGTGCCAGCAGCTACAGGGATGCCGGGGAGCTGTTTTTT	NA	TRBJ2-2	TRBV7-8	many
CASSLSLADQETQYF	TGTGCCAGCAGTTTAAGCCTAGCGGACCAAGAGACCCAGTATTTC	TRBD2	TRBJ2-5	TRBV28	NA
CATITRTASTGELFF	TGTGCCACCATAACCCGGACAGCGTCCACCGGGGAGCTGTTTTTT	NA	TRBJ2-2	TRBV24-1	NA
CATLGQTGEQYF	TGTGCCACCCTGGGTCAGACAGGCGAGCAGTACTTC	NA	TRBJ2-7	TRBV10-3	NA
CASTVTAIEAFF	TGTGCCAGCACGGTGACAGCGATTGAAGCTTTCTTT	NA	TRBJ1-1	TRBV2	many